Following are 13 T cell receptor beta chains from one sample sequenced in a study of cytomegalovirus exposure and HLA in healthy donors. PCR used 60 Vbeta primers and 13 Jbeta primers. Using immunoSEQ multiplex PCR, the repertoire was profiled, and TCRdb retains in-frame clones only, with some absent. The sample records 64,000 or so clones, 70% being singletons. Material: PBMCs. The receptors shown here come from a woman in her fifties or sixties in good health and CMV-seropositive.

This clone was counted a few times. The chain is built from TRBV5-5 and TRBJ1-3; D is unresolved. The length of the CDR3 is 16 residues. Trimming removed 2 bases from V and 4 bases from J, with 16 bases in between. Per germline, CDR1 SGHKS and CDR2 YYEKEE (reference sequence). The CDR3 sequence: CASSLRSFSSGNTIYF. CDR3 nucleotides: TGTGCCAGCAGCTTACGCAGTTTCTCTTCCGGAAACACCATATATTTT.

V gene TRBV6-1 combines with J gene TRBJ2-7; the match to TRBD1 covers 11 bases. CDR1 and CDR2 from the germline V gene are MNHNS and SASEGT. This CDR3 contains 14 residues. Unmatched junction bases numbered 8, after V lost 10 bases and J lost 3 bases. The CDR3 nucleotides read TGTGCCACCTGCGTGGACAGGGGGCTCTACGAGCAGTACTTC. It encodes CATCVDRGLYEQYF.

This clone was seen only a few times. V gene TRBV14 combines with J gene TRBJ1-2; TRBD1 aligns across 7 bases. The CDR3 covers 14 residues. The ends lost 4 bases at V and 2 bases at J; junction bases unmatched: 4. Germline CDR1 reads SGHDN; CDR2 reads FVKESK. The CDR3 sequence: CASSLSQGNYGYTF. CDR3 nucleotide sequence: TGTGCCAGCAGCCTCTCACAGGGGAACTATGGCTACACCTTC.

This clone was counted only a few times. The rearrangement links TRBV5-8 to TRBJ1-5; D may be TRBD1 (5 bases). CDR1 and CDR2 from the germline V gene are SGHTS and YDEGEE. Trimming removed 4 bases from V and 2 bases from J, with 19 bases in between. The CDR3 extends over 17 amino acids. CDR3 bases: TGTGCCAGCAGCGTAGGGCCCCAGGGTATTGGCAATCAGCCCCAGCATTTT. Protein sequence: CASSVGPQGIGNQPQHF.

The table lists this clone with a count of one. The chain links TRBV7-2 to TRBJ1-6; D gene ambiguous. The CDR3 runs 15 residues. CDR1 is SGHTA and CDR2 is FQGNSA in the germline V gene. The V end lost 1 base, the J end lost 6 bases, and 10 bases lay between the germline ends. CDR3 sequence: CASSLVSDLNSPLHF. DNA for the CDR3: TGTGCCAGCAGCTTAGTGAGTGATCTTAATTCACCCCTCCACTTT.

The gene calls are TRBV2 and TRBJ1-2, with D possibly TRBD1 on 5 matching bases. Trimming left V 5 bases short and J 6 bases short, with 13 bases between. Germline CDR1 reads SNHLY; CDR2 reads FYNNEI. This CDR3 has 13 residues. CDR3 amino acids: CASSTRVLHGYTF. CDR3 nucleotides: TGTGCCAGCAGTACCAGGGTCTTGCATGGCTACACCTTC.

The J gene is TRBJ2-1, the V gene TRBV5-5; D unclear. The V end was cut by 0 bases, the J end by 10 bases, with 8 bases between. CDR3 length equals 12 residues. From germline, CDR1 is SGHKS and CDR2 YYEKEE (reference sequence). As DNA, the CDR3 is TGTGCCAGCAGCTTGGCCATGGAGGAGCAGTTCTTC. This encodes CASSLAMEEQFF.

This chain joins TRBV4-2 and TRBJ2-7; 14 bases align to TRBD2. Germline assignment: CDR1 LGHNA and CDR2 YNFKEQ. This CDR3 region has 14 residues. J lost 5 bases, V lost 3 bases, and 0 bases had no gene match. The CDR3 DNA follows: TGTGCCAGCAGCCAGGGACTAGCGGGAGACGAGCAGTACTTC. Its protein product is CASSQGLAGDEQYF.

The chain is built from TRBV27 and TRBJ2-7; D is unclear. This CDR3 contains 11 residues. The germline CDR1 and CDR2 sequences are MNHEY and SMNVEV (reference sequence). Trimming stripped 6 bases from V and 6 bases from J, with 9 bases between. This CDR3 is CASRALSEQYF. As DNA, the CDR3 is TGTGCCAGCAGGGCTCTCAGCGAGCAGTACTTC.

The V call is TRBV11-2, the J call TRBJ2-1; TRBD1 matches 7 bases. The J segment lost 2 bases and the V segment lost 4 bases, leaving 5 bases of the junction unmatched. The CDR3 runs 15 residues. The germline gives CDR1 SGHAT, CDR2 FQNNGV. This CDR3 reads CASSSQGWTYNEQFF. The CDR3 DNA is TGTGCCAGCAGCTCACAGGGGTGGACCTACAATGAGCAGTTCTTC.

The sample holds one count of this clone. The chain's CDR3 is CASRVDRVDTEAFF. CDR3 sequence (DNA): TGTGCCAGTAGAGTAGACAGGGTTGACACTGAAGCTTTCTTT. The chain combines TRBV19 with TRBJ1-1; 7 nucleotides line up with TRBD1. The CDR3 length is 14 residues. Germline V gene data show CDR1 as LNHDA and CDR2 as SQIVND (reference sequence). Losses at the gene ends were 6 bases for V and 3 bases for J; bases not matched to a gene: 7.

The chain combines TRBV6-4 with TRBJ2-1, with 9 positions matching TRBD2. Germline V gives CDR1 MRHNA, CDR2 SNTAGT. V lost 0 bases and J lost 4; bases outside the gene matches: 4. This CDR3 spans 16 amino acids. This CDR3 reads CASSDSAGGEYNEQFF. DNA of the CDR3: TGTGCCAGCAGTGACTCAGCGGGAGGAGAGTACAATGAGCAGTTCTTC.

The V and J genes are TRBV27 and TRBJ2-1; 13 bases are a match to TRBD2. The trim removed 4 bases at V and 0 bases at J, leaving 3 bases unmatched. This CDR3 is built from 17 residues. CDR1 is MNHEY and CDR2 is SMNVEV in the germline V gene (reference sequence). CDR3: CASSSRTSGSSYNEQFF. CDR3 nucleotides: TGTGCCAGCAGTTCACGGACTAGCGGGAGCTCCTACAATGAGCAGTTCTTC.